This TCR beta chain came from a study of T cell responses to AZD1222 COVID-19 vaccine. For this clone: Its antigen is unidentified.

This table comes from immunoSEQ multiplex PCR, and its TCRdb copy is limited to in-frame clones, with some not included. The sample includes approximately 100,000 clones, about 88% of them seen just once. The V gene end was trimmed by 3 bases and the J gene end by 5 bases; junction bases not matched to a gene: 10. CDR3 length: 16 residues. Germline values: CDR1 KGHSH, CDR2 LQKENI. Study-wide findings and caveats: No repertoire was sampled before or during the peak T cell response, only after it. Clonal diversity was possibly underestimated, and the donors were mostly white British, with more females. The study found Spike-specific TCR breadth and depth rose after two AZD1222 doses.

The clonotype comes from an adult in good health. Sequenced material: peripheral blood, taken on day 0 of AZD1222 vaccination. V is TRBV18 and J is TRBJ2-5, with 9 bases aligning to TRBD1. CDR3 in amino acids: CASSPMGQGLFETQYF. CDR3 bases: TGTGCCAGCTCACCCATGGGACAGGGTCTTTTTGAGACCCAGTACTTC.